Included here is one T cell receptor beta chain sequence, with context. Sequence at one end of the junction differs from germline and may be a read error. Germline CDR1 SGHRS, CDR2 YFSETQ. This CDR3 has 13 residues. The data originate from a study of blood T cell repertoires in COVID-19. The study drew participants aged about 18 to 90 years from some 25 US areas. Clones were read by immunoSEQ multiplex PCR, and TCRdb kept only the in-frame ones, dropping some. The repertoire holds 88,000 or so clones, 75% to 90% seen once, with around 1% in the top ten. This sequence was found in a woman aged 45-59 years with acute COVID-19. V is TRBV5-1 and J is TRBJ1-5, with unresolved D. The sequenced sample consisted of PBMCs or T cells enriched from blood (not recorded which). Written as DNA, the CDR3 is TGCGCCAGCAGTTTGGACCCCGCCAGTACCCAGCATTTT. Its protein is CASSLDPASTQHF.